The entry that follows covers one T cell receptor (beta chain) sequence. Its antigen remains unidentified. Making use of molecular barcodes, quantitative 5'-RACE generated TCR beta libraries. TCRdb ran MiXCR on the 5' RACE reads and lists one entry per CDR3 protein. This sample has approximately 150,000 distinct CDR3 sequences; approximately 48% occur once, and the top ten carry 13% to 15%. These data belong to a study of CD8 T cells in ankylosing spondylitis. Overall study results and limits: A TCR beta motif of several highly homologous variants seemed to mark ankylosing spondylitis blood.

Germline V lookup: CDR1 WNHNN, CDR2 SYGVQD (reference sequence). The CDR3 length is 21 residues. Between the trimmed V and J ends, which lost 6 bases and 3 bases, there was a span of 36 bases. V usage is TRBV10-1 and J usage is TRBJ2-7; no reliable D call. The sequence was obtained from a male donor with ankylosing spondylitis. Sequencing input: synovial fluid, either unsorted or a sorted T cell fraction (not recorded which). The CDR3 sequence is CASRGLGSMVYKGNAIYEQYF. CDR3 coding DNA: TGCGCCAGCAGAGGGTTGGGAAGTATGGTTTACAAGGGAAACGCGATCTACGAGCAGTACTTC.